The 21 T cell receptor beta chains below were found in one sample sequenced in a study of cytomegalovirus exposure and HLA in healthy donors. Amplification used 60 Vbeta primers and 13 Jbeta primers. This table comes from immunoSEQ multiplex PCR, and its TCRdb copy is limited to in-frame clones, with some not included. This sample carries 150,000 to 200,000 clones, 70% to 80% of them seen once, and the ten largest clones take more than 3%. What was sequenced was PBMCs. Source of these receptors: an older woman in good health and CMV-seropositive.

The rearrangement links TRBV5-6 to TRBJ1-1; D remains unclear. V was shortened by 3 bases and J by 4 bases, with 16 bases between the two germline ends. This CDR3 is 15 amino acids long. Per germline, CDR1 SGHDT and CDR2 YYEEEE. This CDR3 reads CASSYLAAKGTEAFF. CDR3 nucleotide sequence: TGTGCCAGCAGCTACCTAGCCGCCAAGGGCACTGAAGCTTTCTTT.

This clone was seen a few times. The junction departs from germline at one end; a sequencing error may be responsible. This chain uses TRBV27 with TRBJ2-4; D not resolved. The CDR3 sequence is 15 residues long. Germline-derived CDR1 and CDR2 are MNHEY and SMNVEV (reference sequence). The CDR3 protein is CASRPPQNPKNSQYF. In DNA, the CDR3 is TGTGCCAGCCGCCCGCCCCAAAATCCCAAAAACAGTCAGTACTTC.

The V gene is TRBV7-8, the J gene TRBJ1-5; the D is unclear. The CDR3 covers 14 residues. The V gene's germline CDR1 is SGHVS and CDR2 FQNEAQ. Trimming took 5 bases from V and 6 from J, leaving 14 bases between them. CDR3 nucleotide sequence: TGTGCCAGCAGCGATAAGAGGTGGATTCAGCCCCAGCATTTT. Translated: CASSDKRWIQPQHF.

The chain has TRBV5-5 and TRBJ1-1, with a weak D call TRBD1 (5 bases). Trimming took 4 bases from V and 3 from J, leaving 13 bases between them. Germline-derived CDR1 and CDR2 are SGHKS and YYEKEE (reference sequence). This CDR3 spans 14 amino acids. The CDR3 protein is CASSTGVSDTEAFF. CDR3 bases: TGTGCCAGCAGCACGGGGGTATCGGACACTGAAGCTTTCTTT.

The J gene is TRBJ2-7, the V gene TRBV7-3, with 7 nucleotides matching TRBD1. The V segment lost 1 base and the J segment 2 bases; nucleotides outside the gene matches: 2. The CDR3 extends over 14 amino acids. Germline V gives CDR1 SGHTA, CDR2 FQGTGA. The CDR3 protein is CASSLNRGPYEQYF. CDR3 sequence (DNA): TGTGCCAGCAGCTTAAACAGGGGCCCCTACGAGCAGTACTTC.

The chain couples TRBV19 to TRBJ2-3; D is perhaps TRBD1 (6 bases). Germline assignment: CDR1 LNHDA and CDR2 SQIVND (reference sequence). V was cut by 7 bases and J by 1 base, with 12 bases left in between. The CDR3 runs 14 residues. Here the CDR3 reads CASKAPGGTDTQYF. The CDR3, as DNA: TGTGCCAGTAAGGCACCAGGGGGCACAGATACGCAGTATTTT.

The count of this clone is one. This chain links TRBV9 with TRBJ2-5, with 7 bases lining up with TRBD2. This CDR3 comprises 16 residues. Germline assignment: CDR1 SGDLS and CDR2 YYNGEE. J was trimmed by 5 bases and V by 0 bases; bases with no gene match: 10. The CDR3 nucleotides are TGTGCCAGCAGCGTAGGGGGGGGAGGGTTCACGGAGACCCAGTACTTC. It yields the protein CASSVGGGGFTETQYF.

The gene calls are TRBV9 and TRBJ1-1, with D uncertain. Trimming pared 4 bases from V and 1 base from J, leaving 14 bases between. Germline V gene data show CDR1 as SGDLS and CDR2 as YYNGEE. CDR3 length equals 15 residues. The CDR3 reads CASSTRPDKNTEAFF. Here the CDR3 DNA reads TGTGCCAGCAGCACACGCCCAGACAAGAACACTGAAGCTTTCTTT.

V is TRBV9 and J is TRBJ1-1; 7 positions match TRBD1. Germline V CDR1 and CDR2: SGDLS, YYNGEE. V was clipped by 1 base and J by 4 bases; unmatched bases: 1. The CDR3 is made up of 13 amino acids. CDR3: CASSVQGVTEAFF. In DNA form, the CDR3 reads TGTGCCAGCAGCGTACAGGGGGTCACTGAAGCTTTCTTT.

This clone was counted a single time. V and J are TRBV4-2 and TRBJ2-3; TRBD2 aligns across 8 bases. The CDR3 loop spans 15 amino acids. The V gene's germline CDR1 is LGHNA and CDR2 YNFKEQ. J gave up 1 base and V 4 bases, and 4 bases lay outside the gene matches. Written as DNA, the CDR3 is TGTGCCAGCAGCCCAAAGACTAGCGGCACAGATACGCAGTATTTT. It encodes CASSPKTSGTDTQYF.

V usage is TRBV25-1 and J usage is TRBJ1-1; D gene uncertain. The V gene's germline CDR1 is MGHDK and CDR2 SYGVNS. The CDR3 spans 13 residues. V gave up 3 bases and J gave up 9 bases, with 14 bases separating them. The CDR3 DNA follows: TGTGCCAGCAGTGACGTCGGTAGAGGTAAAGCTTTCTTT. This gives the protein CASSDVGRGKAFF. Full variable domain (remainder filled in from reference TRBV25-1 and TRBJ1-1): EADIYQTPRYLVIGTGKKITLECSQTMGHDKMYWYQQDPGMELHLIHYSYGVNSTEKGDLSSESTVSRIRTEHFPLTLESARPSHTSQYLCASSDVGRGKAFFGQGTRLTVV.

As regards this clone: Other nucleotide sequences from this sample produce the same CDR3. The chain combines TRBV7-2 with TRBJ2-3; D is uncertain. Trimming removed 2 bases at V and 6 bases at J, with 3 bases between. The CDR3 has 11 amino acids. Germline CDR1 reads SGHTA; CDR2 reads FQGNSA. For the CDR3, the DNA is TGTGCCAGCAGCTTAACTGATACGCAGTATTTT. As protein: CASSLTDTQYF.

The V call is TRBV28, the J call TRBJ2-1, with TRBD1 as a possible D gene (5 bases). The V end was cut by 3 bases, the J end by 8 bases, with 14 bases between. This CDR3 spans 14 amino acids. Germline V lookup: CDR1 MDHEN, CDR2 SYDVKM. Here the CDR3 reads CASSFRRQFHEQFF. DNA of the CDR3: TGTGCCAGCAGTTTTCGGCGACAGTTTCATGAGCAGTTCTTC.

This clone was seen more than once but under ten times. This sequence joins TRBV18 and TRBJ2-2; a possible D gene is TRBD2 (6 bases). Germline CDR1 and CDR2: KGHSH and LQKENI. V lost 3 bases to trimming and J lost 4 bases, with 12 bases between them. This CDR3 is built from 15 residues. The CDR3: CASSPTGVGTGELFF. Here the CDR3 DNA reads TGTGCCAGCTCACCTACGGGGGTCGGCACCGGGGAGCTGTTTTTT.

The rearrangement links TRBV7-6 to TRBJ2-2, with TRBD1 matching over 9 bases. There are 22 residues in the CDR3. Germline values: CDR1 SGHVS, CDR2 FNYEAQ. V gave up 5 bases and J gave up 3 bases; unmatched junction bases: 25. The CDR3 here is CASSPTSGTGLLRSVDTGELFF. The DNA of the CDR3 is TGTGCCAGCAGCCCTACCTCCGGGACAGGGCTACTACGCTCTGTGGACACCGGGGAGCTGTTTTTT.

The chain recombines TRBV5-1 with TRBJ1-1, with D tentatively TRBD1 (5 bases). Germline CDR1 and CDR2: SGHRS and YFSETQ. The CDR3 sequence is 14 residues long. Trimming removed 5 bases at V and 0 bases at J, with 11 bases between. In DNA, the CDR3 is TGCGCCAGCAGGAGACAGTTCATGAACACTGAAGCTTTCTTT. Translated, it gives CASRRQFMNTEAFF.

The chain employs TRBV10-3 and TRBJ2-7; no clear D. V dropped 3 bases and J dropped 1 base, with 22 bases sitting between them. Germline V gene sequence: CDR1 ENHRY, CDR2 SYGVKD. CDR3 length: 18 residues. The CDR3 here is CAISDFSSTSGRSYEQYF. Written as DNA, the CDR3 is TGTGCCATCAGTGATTTTTCTTCGACCTCGGGTAGGTCCTACGAGCAGTACTTC.

The chain employs TRBV19 and TRBJ2-1, with 11 bases aligning to TRBD2. This CDR3 has 16 residues. Looked up from germline, CDR1 is LNHDA and CDR2 is SQIVND (reference sequence). Trimming cost V 1 base and J 6 bases; bases outside gene matches: 5. The CDR3 sequence: CASSIVRLAGLNEQFF. The CDR3 nucleotides are TGTGCCAGTAGTATAGTGCGACTAGCGGGACTCAATGAGCAGTTCTTC. Full variable domain (outside the CDR3, taken from reference TRBV19 and TRBJ2-1): DGGITQSPKYLFRKEGQNVTLSCEQNLNHDAMYWYRQDPGQGLRLIYYSQIVNDFQKGDIAEGYSVSREKKESFPLTVTSAQKNPTAFYLCASSIVRLAGLNEQFFGPGTRLTVL.

This chain joins TRBV2 and TRBJ1-5, with D tentatively TRBD1 (6 bases). V was trimmed by 7 bases and J by 0 bases, leaving 13 bases between them. The CDR3 sequence is 15 residues long. Germline V lookup: CDR1 SNHLY, CDR2 FYNNEI. The CDR3: CASKMDRNSNQPQHF. As DNA, the CDR3 is TGTGCCAGCAAGATGGACAGAAATAGCAATCAGCCCCAGCATTTT.

This clone is a singleton in its sample. The V call is TRBV27, the J call TRBJ2-7; possibly TRBD1 for D (5 bases). Trimming took 3 bases from V and 6 from J, leaving 9 bases between them. The CDR3 loop spans 12 amino acids. Per the germline V gene, CDR1 is MNHEY and CDR2 is SMNVEV (reference sequence). CDR3 sequence: CASSLQGSEQYF. The CDR3 DNA sequence: TGTGCCAGCAGTTTGCAGGGATCCGAGCAGTACTTC.

V and J are TRBV21-1 and TRBJ2-7; TRBD1 reflects the table's D call only, with no check against the DNA. TRBV21-1 is tagged as a pseudogene. This CDR3 comprises 16 residues. Here the CDR3 reads CASSLCRNRESYEQYF. The CDR3 nucleotides are TGTGCCAGCAGCCTTTGCCGGAACAGGGAGTCCTACGAGCAGTACTTC.